This TCR beta chain stems from a study of Ad26.COV2.S vaccination and SARS-CoV-2 variants. Assay used: immunoSEQ multiplex PCR; TCRdb lists only in-frame clones, some missing. The sample lists 200,000 to 300,000 clones; 70% to 90% were seen once. The CDR3 consists of 14 residues. Trimming cost V 0 bases and J 0 bases, with 6 bases left between them. CDR1 and CDR2 from the germline V gene are SGHRS and YFSETQ. Sample treatment: about 20 received Ad26.COV2.S at low or high dose, single or two shots; a few received placebo; per-sample allocation not given. On day 63 after the first injection, vaccine and placebo recipients gave samples.

V is TRBV5-1 and J is TRBJ2-5; no reliable D call. The starting material was peripheral blood, obtained in a trial of Ad26.COV2.S vaccine versus placebo. The clonotype comes from a person aged 18-65 years who received the Ad26.COV2.S COVID-19 vaccine or a placebo. In nucleotides, the CDR3 is TGCGCCAGCAGCTTGGGGAGAAACCAAGAGACCCAGTACTTC. This codes for CASSLGRNQETQYF.